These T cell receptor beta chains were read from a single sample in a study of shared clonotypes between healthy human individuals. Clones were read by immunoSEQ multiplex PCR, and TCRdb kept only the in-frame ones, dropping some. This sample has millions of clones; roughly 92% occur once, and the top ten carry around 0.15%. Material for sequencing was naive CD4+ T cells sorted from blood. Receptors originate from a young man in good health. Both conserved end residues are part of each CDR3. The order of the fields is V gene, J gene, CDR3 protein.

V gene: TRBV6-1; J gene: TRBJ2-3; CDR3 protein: CASSEAGDRAGTGTDTQYF
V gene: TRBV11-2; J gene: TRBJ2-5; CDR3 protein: CASSLAGTTRAQYF
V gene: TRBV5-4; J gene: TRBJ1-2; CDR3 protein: CASGLKQGAGYGYTF
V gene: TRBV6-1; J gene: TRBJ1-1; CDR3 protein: CASSTIAGFTEAFF
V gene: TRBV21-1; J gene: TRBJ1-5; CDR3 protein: CASTPPGGLNQPQHF
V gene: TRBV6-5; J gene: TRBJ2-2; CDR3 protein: CASRPPRTGTGELFF
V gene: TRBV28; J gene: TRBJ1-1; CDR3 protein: CASRPTNTEAFF
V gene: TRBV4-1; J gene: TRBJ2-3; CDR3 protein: CASSQEGSGRPTDTQYF
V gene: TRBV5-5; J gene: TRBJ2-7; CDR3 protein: CASSLAPGPYEQYF
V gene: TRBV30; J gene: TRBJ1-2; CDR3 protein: CAWTEGGRGYGYTF
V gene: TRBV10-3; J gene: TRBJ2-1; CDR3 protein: CAISLPSLDEQFF
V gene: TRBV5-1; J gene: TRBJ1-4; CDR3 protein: CASSPQGATNEKLFF
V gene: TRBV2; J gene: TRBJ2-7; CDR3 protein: CATPGTASYEQYF
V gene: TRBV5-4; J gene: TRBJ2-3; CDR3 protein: CASSLEDTDTQYF
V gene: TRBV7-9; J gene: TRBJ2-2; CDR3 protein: CASSKQTGHTGELFF
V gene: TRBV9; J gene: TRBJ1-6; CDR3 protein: CASSVDGAGSPLHF
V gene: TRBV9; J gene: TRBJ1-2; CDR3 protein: CASSGTGTGMYGYTF
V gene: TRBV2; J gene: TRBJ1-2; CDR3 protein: CASRPGQGAGYGYTF
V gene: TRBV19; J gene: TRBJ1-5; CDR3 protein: CASSIGGTGRQPQHF
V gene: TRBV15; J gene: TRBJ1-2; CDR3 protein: CATSNLGGIGGYTF
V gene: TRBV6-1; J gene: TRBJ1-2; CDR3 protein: CASSLTPLDYGYTF
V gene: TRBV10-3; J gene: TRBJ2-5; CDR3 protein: CAISADGFETQYF
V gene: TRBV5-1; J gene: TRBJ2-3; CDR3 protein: CASSLLAGGTDTQYF
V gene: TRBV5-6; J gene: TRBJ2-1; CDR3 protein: CASSSRRVSYNEQFF
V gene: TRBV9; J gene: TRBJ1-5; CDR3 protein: CASSVSGGRRSRPQHF
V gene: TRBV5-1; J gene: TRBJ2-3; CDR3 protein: CASSLAGAPTDTQYF
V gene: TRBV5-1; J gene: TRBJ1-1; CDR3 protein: CASSLGNLQGLNTEAFF
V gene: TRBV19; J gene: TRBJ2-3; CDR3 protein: CASSIIQRGEDTQYF
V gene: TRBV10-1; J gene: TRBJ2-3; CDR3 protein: CASSDGSTDTQYF
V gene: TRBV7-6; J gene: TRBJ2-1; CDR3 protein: CASSSSGSSSYNEQFF
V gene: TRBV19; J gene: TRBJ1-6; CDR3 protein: CASSIIPGGDSPLHF
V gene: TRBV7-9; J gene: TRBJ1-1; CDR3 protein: CASSLGANTEAFF
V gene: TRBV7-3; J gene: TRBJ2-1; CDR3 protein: CASSLVASGGVYNEQFF
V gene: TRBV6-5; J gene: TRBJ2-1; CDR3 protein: CASRMAVDNEQFF
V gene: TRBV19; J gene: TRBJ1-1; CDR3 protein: CASSPWDRTNTEAFF
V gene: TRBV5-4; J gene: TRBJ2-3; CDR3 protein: CASSLVVGVTGDTQYF
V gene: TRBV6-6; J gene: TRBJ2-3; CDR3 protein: CASSSRQGRDTQYF
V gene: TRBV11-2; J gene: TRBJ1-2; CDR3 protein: CASSPRAGAWYGYTF
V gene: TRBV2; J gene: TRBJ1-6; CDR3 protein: CASNTGFSPLHF
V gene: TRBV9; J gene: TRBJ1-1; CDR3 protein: CASSVGGRAFDTEAFF
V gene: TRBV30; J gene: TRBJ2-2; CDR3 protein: CAWSVGGALTGELFF
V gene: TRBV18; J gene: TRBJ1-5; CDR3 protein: CASSLGQADSNQPQHF
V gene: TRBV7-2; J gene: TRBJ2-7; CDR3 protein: CASSPRTSGRAYEQYF
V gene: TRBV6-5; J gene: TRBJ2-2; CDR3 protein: CASKLLGNSGELFF
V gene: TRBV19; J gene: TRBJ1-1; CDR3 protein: CASSKRDRDRGKMNTEAFF
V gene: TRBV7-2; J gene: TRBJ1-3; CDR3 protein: CASSPLHGSTGNTIYF
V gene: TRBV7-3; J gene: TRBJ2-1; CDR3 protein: CASSLTRGEQFF
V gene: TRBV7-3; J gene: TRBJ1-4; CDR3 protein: CASSLPGPETFNEKLFF
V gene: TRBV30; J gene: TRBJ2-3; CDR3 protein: CAWSHTGSPKADTQYF
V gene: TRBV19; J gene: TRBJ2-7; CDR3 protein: CASSIQGAISYEQYF
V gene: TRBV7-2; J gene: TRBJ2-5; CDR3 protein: CASSLPPPPTQYF
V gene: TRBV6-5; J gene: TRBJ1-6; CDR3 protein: CASTRGRGNSPLHF
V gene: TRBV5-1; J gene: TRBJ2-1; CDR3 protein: CASSDRTANEQFF
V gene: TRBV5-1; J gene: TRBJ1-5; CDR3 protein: CASSSGGGNQPQHF
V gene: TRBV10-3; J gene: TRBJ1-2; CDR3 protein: CAIRAGVVGLYGYTF
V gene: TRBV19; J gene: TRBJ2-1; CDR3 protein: CASSIPSSYNEQFF
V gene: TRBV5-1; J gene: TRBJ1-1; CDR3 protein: CASSLGGENTEAFF
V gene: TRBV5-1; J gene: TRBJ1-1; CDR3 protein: CASTPGGPNTEAFF
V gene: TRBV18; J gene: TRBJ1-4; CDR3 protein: CASSPDGATNEKLFF
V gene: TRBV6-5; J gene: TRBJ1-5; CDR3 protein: CASRRGVVDQPQHF